A selection of T cell receptor beta chains follows, all from one sample in a study of cytomegalovirus exposure and HLA in healthy donors. Some clones are missing from TCRdb's copy, which holds only in-frame ones; the method was immunoSEQ multiplex PCR. This sample carries 240,000 or so clones, 80% to 85% of them seen once, and the ten largest clones take 8%. The sample was PBMCs. The origin of the receptors is a woman aged 60-75 years in good health and CMV-seropositive. Each CDR3 is given with its conserved first and last residue. A D gene is named only where the DNA matches it firmly.

>TRBJ2-1|TRBV7-6|TRBD2
CASSLGTGGEQFF
TGTGCCAGCAGCTTAGGGACGGGGGGTGAGCAGTTCTTC
>TRBJ1-1|TRBV2|TRBD1
CASVGTGVGSGEAFF
TGTGCCAGCGTGGGGACAGGGGTGGGATCGGGTGAAGCTTTCTTT
>TRBJ1-1|TRBV4-1|-
CASSQDASPVYPTEAFF
TGCGCCAGCAGCCAAGACGCCTCTCCAGTGTACCCCACCGAAGCTTTCTTT
>TRBJ2-7|TRBV19|TRBD2
CASRRGTSGSGPYEQYF
TGTGCCAGTAGGAGGGGGACTAGCGGGAGTGGTCCCTACGAGCAGTACTTC
>TRBJ2-5|TRBV10-3|TRBD1
CAISATGEDDSRETQYF
TGTGCCATCAGTGCGACAGGGGAAGATGACTCTAGGGAGACCCAGTACTTC
>TRBJ1-4|TRBV4-1|TRBD1
CASSQSGTVNEKLFF
TGCGCCAGCAGCCAATCCGGGACAGTTAATGAAAAACTGTTTTTT
>TRBJ2-3|TRBV9|-
CASSGILVDTQYF
TGTGCCAGCAGCGGAATCCTAGTAGATACGCAGTATTTT
>TRBJ2-1|TRBV7-3|-
CASSLYVAPSYNEQFF
TGTGCCAGCAGCCTCTATGTCGCCCCCTCCTACAATGAGCAGTTCTTC
>TRBJ2-4|TRBV6-1|TRBD1
CASRQGMGAKNIQYF
TGTGCCAGCCGACAGGGGATGGGAGCCAAAAACATTCAGTACTTC
>TRBJ2-1|TRBV5-4|TRBD2
CASSSLGGKYNEQFF
TGTGCCAGCAGTTCATTGGGGGGGAAGTACAATGAGCAGTTCTTC
>TRBJ2-7|TRBV5-1|-
CASSLAVAHQQYF
TGCGCCAGCAGCTTGGCCGTGGCCCACCAACAGTACTTC
>TRBJ1-2|TRBV7-9|TRBD1
CASSPGGDYGYTF
TGTGCCAGCAGCCCAGGGGGCGACTATGGCTACACCTTC
>TRBJ2-2|TRBV6-5|-
CASSPLDRNTGELFF
TGTGCCAGCAGTCCTCTAGACCGAAACACCGGGGAGCTGTTTTTT